Here is one T cell receptor (beta chain) with its context. The sample belongs to a study of blood T cell repertoires in COVID-19. At the level of the study: Collection of acute and convalescent COVID-19 samples took place in the United States, Italy and Spain.

TCRdb's copy holds only in-frame clones and misses some; the assay was immunoSEQ multiplex PCR. The data hold 250,000 to 300,000 clones, with roughly 90% observed a single time. The V gene lost 6 bases and the J gene lost 4 bases, with 18 bases spanning the gap. The germline CDR1 and CDR2 sequences are SNHLY and FYNNEI. The CDR3 extends over 15 amino acids. Sequenced material: peripheral blood. V and J are TRBV2 and TRBJ1-1, with TRBD1 as a possible D gene (6 bases). This receptor was obtained from a woman in her thirties with acute or convalescent COVID-19. This CDR3 is CASRGGRLVGTEAFF. The CDR3 DNA follows: TGTGCCAGCAGGGGGGGGCGATTAGTGGGCACTGAAGCTTTCTTT.